The 22 T cell receptor beta chains listed next were all sequenced from one sample in a study of blood T cell repertoires in COVID-19. Method: immunoSEQ multiplex PCR; TCRdb's copy keeps in-frame clones and lacks some. The table shows around 100,000 clones, with 80% to 90% occurring only once. The sample consisted of peripheral blood. The receptors here all came from a human donor in a cohort sampled during active COVID-19.

As regards this clone: A read error may produce the germline difference seen at one junction end. The CDR3 sequence is CGAGLAYEQYF. In nucleotides, the CDR3 is TGCGGGGCGGGACTCGCCTACGAGCAGTACTTC. The V call is TRBV28, the J call TRBJ2-7; weak D call: TRBD2 (6 bases). In germline, CDR1 is MDHEN, CDR2 SYDVKM. CDR3 length: 11 residues. The complete variable domain, with remaining parts taken from reference TRBV28 and TRBJ2-7, reads DVKVTQSSRYLVKRTGEKVFLECVQDMDHENMFWYRQDPGLGLRLIYFSYDVKMKEKGDIPEGYSVSREKKERFSLILESASTNQTSMYLCGAGLAYEQYFGPGTRLTVT.

This chain uses TRBV21-1 with TRBJ2-7; the table's TRBD1 call for D was not verified on the DNA. TRBV21-1 is deemed a pseudogene. CDR3 length: 14 amino acids. The CDR3 is CASSKETGRREQYF. The CDR3 coding sequence is TGTGCCAGCAGCAAAGAGACAGGGCGGCGGGAGCAGTACTTC.

V gene TRBV9 combines with J gene TRBJ2-3; D is perhaps TRBD2 (6 bases). CDR1 is SGDLS and CDR2 is YYNGEE in the germline V gene. The CDR3 totals 16 residues. V was trimmed by 0 bases and J by 2 bases, leaving 13 bases between them. CDR3 in amino acids: CASSVAGDPATDTQYF. CDR3 nucleotide sequence: TGTGCCAGCAGCGTAGCGGGGGACCCCGCCACAGATACGCAGTATTTT.

This chain links TRBV6-1 with TRBJ1-2; TRBD1 is a possible D gene (5 bases). The CDR3 is 13 residues long. Germline CDR1 and CDR2: MNHNS and SASEGT. The CDR3 loop reads CAAKGGEGYGYTF. CDR3 nucleotide sequence: TGTGCGGCCAAGGGAGGGGAAGGGTATGGCTACACCTTC.

V is TRBV28 and J is TRBJ2-3; 14 bases agree with TRBD2. This CDR3 comprises 16 residues. CDR1 MDHEN and CDR2 SYDVKM come from the germline V gene. The ends lost 6 bases at V and 6 bases at J; junction bases unmatched: 8. CDR3 bases: TGTGCCAGCAGGCCGCGACTAGCGGGGGGGGAGGATACGCAGTATTTT. The encoded protein is CASRPRLAGGEDTQYF.

The chain links TRBV11-3 to TRBJ2-7; 9 positions agree with TRBD2. Looked up from germline, CDR1 is SGHNT and CDR2 is YENEEA. The CDR3 runs 16 residues. The J segment lost 7 bases and the V segment lost 3 bases, leaving 13 bases of the junction unmatched. DNA for the CDR3: TGTGCCAGCAGCTTGTCGGGTAGCGGGAGAGCGGGGGAGCAGTACTTC. Translating gives CASSLSGSGRAGEQYF.

The rearrangement joins TRBV7-6 to TRBJ2-1, with 9 nucleotides matching TRBD2. V lost 1 base and J lost 3; bases outside the gene matches: 10. The CDR3 is made up of 18 amino acids. CDR1 is SGHVS and CDR2 is FNYEAQ in the germline V gene. This CDR3 is CASSLDPSGIYFYNEQFF. CDR3 coding DNA: TGTGCCAGCAGCTTAGATCCTAGCGGGATTTACTTCTACAATGAGCAGTTCTTC.

The chain combines TRBV7-2 with TRBJ2-1; the D gene is possibly TRBD2 (5 bases). Between the trimmed V and J ends, which lost 7 bases and 9 bases, there was a span of 16 bases. This CDR3 is 13 amino acids long. Germline V gene data show CDR1 as SGHTA and CDR2 as FQGNSA. CDR3 sequence (DNA): TGTGCCAGCACCCCTGACCCCGGGGTTGAGCAGTTCTTC. Its protein is CASTPDPGVEQFF.

The genes are TRBV7-2 and TRBJ2-5, with D possibly TRBD1 on 5 matching bases. CDR3 size: 14 residues. Trimming cost V 4 bases and J 4 bases, with 13 bases left between them. Germline V gene lookup returns CDR1 SGHTA and CDR2 FQGNSA. CDR3 region: CASSSVGLRETQYF. The DNA for the CDR3 is TGTGCCAGCAGCTCAGTGGGGCTGAGAGAGACCCAGTACTTC.

V usage is TRBV28 and J usage is TRBJ1-4; D might be TRBD1 (6 bases). V was shortened by 1 base and J by 4 bases, with 7 bases between the two germline ends. This CDR3 has 14 amino acids. Per the germline V gene, CDR1 is MDHEN and CDR2 is SYDVKM. Here the CDR3 DNA reads TGTGCCAGCAGTTTATCAGGGGATAATGAAAAACTGTTTTTT. As protein: CASSLSGDNEKLFF. The full variable domain, completed using reference TRBV28 and TRBJ1-4, is DVKVTQSSRYLVKRTGEKVFLECVQDMDHENMFWYRQDPGLGLRLIYFSYDVKMKEKGDIPEGYSVSREKKERFSLILESASTNQTSMYLCASSLSGDNEKLFFGSGTQLSVL.

This clone was detected only a few times. V gene TRBV19 combines with J gene TRBJ2-2, with 10 bases matching TRBD2. V shed 2 bases, J shed 0 bases, and the junction held 3 bases outside the gene matches. Germline V CDR1 and CDR2: LNHDA, SQIVND (reference sequence). This CDR3 has 17 amino acids. The CDR3 nucleotides read TGTGCCAGTAGTATAACTAGCGGGACTCCGAACACCGGGGAGCTGTTTTTT. This encodes CASSITSGTPNTGELFF.

The V gene is TRBV29-1, the J gene TRBJ2-1, with 9 bases lining up with TRBD2. In germline, CDR1 is SQVTM, CDR2 ANQGSEA. The CDR3 loop spans 16 amino acids. After removal of 3 bases from V and 0 bases from J, the junction contained 6 bases not matched to a gene. In DNA, the CDR3 is TGCAGCGTTGACCCGGGCGGGAGGGCCTCCTACAATGAGCAGTTCTTC. Amino acid sequence: CSVDPGGRASYNEQFF.

This rearrangement joins TRBV6-6 to TRBJ2-5; weak D call: TRBD2 (6 bases). The CDR3 spans 14 residues. Trimming took 7 bases from V and 3 from J, leaving 15 bases between them. Per germline, CDR1 MNHNY and CDR2 SVGAGI (reference sequence). DNA of the CDR3: TGTGCCAGCACCGAGGCCTCGGGGGAAGAGACCCAGTACTTC. Translation: CASTEASGEETQYF.

The V gene is TRBV5-1, the J gene TRBJ1-6; the D is unclear. The CDR3 has 14 residues. The ends were cut back, 0 bases at V and 10 bases at J, with 11 bases in the middle. Germline V gene lookup returns CDR1 SGHRS and CDR2 YFSETQ. The CDR3 sequence is CASSLASLGSPLHF. The CDR3 DNA is TGCGCCAGCAGCTTGGCCTCCCTAGGATCACCCCTCCACTTT.

The chain recombines TRBV5-6 with TRBJ1-2; TRBD1 might be the D (6 bases). In germline, CDR1 is SGHDT, CDR2 YYEEEE. The CDR3 loop spans 15 amino acids. V was pared by 4 bases and J by 7 bases, with 20 bases between. The CDR3 nucleotides are TGTGCCAGCAGCGGGGGGGGCGGCGTAGACGGTGGCTACACCTTC. Translation gives CASSGGGGVDGGYTF.

The chain links TRBV2 to TRBJ1-2, with D perhaps TRBD1 (5 bases). CDR1 and CDR2 (germline): SNHLY, FYNNEI. The V end lost 10 bases, the J end lost 4 bases, and 22 bases lay between the germline ends. The CDR3 contains 15 residues. CDR3 loop: CATTGVGEEAYGYTF. DNA for the CDR3: TGTGCCACGACTGGAGTGGGGGAGGAGGCCTATGGCTACACCTTC.

CDR3 residues: CASSPHLTSAGEQYF. For the CDR3, the DNA is TGTGCCAGCAGCCCCCACTTGACTAGCGCCGGCGAGCAGTACTTC. This rearrangement joins TRBV7-3 to TRBJ2-7, with 8 bases identical to TRBD2. After removal of 5 bases from V and 6 bases from J, the junction contained 12 bases not matched to a gene. The CDR3 contains 15 residues. The germline gives CDR1 SGHTA, CDR2 FQGTGA. The full variable domain, with the rest looked up from reference TRBV7-3 and TRBJ2-7, is GAGVSQTPSNKVTEKGKYVELRCDPISGHTALYWYRQSLGQGPEFLIYFQGTGAADDSGLPNDRFFAVRPEGSVSTLKIQRTERGDSAVYLCASSPHLTSAGEQYFGPGTRLTVT.

This clone was seen just once. The chain has TRBV27 and TRBJ2-1, with D maybe TRBD1 (5 bases). Per the germline V gene, CDR1 is MNHEY and CDR2 is SMNVEV (reference sequence). Trimming cost V 1 base and J 5 bases, with 15 bases left between them. The length of the CDR3 is 16 residues. The CDR3 coding sequence is TGTGCCAGCAGTTTATGGGTAGGGCAGGGCAACAATGAGCAGTTCTTC. This encodes CASSLWVGQGNNEQFF.

The chain has TRBV13 and TRBJ2-7; no firm D call. V was cut by 5 bases and J by 6 bases, with 20 bases left in between. The CDR3 loop spans 15 amino acids. CDR1 and CDR2 (germline): PRHDT, FYEKMQ (reference sequence). This chain's CDR3 is CASSLTRQTTSEQYF. For the CDR3, the DNA is TGTGCCAGCAGCCTGACGAGACAAACGACAAGCGAGCAGTACTTC. The variable domain in full, completed from reference TRBV13 and TRBJ2-7, reads AAGVIQSPRHLIKEKRETATLKCYPIPRHDTVYWYQQGPGQDPQFLISFYEKMQSDKGSIPDRFSAQQFSDYHSELNMSSLELGDSALYFCASSLTRQTTSEQYFGPGTRLTVT.

This rearrangement joins TRBV7-8 to TRBJ2-5; unclear D gene. Trimming took off 5 bases at V and 4 bases at J, with 11 bases between the two ends. The CDR3 is made up of 13 amino acids. Germline CDR1 is SGHVS and CDR2 is FQNEAQ. The CDR3 loop reads CASSPLIGETQYF. As DNA, the CDR3 is TGTGCCAGCAGCCCCCTGATCGGAGAGACCCAGTACTTC.

The chain joins TRBV5-5 to TRBJ2-1; 10 bases fit TRBD2. The length of the CDR3 is 15 residues. J lost 8 bases, V lost 3 bases, and 8 bases had no gene match. The germline CDR1 and CDR2 sequences are SGHKS and YYEKEE (reference sequence). The CDR3 loop is CASSSLAGASDEQFF. The CDR3 DNA is TGTGCCAGCAGCTCCCTAGCGGGAGCTTCGGATGAGCAGTTCTTC.

The rearrangement links TRBV5-6 to TRBJ2-3, with 10 bases fitting TRBD2. The V gene's germline CDR1 is SGHDT and CDR2 YYEEEE. V was clipped by 1 base and J by 0 bases; unmatched bases: 8. The CDR3 runs to 18 residues. The CDR3 region is CASSLWGKTSGSTDTQYF. DNA of the CDR3: TGTGCCAGCAGCTTGTGGGGGAAGACTAGCGGGAGCACAGATACGCAGTATTTT.